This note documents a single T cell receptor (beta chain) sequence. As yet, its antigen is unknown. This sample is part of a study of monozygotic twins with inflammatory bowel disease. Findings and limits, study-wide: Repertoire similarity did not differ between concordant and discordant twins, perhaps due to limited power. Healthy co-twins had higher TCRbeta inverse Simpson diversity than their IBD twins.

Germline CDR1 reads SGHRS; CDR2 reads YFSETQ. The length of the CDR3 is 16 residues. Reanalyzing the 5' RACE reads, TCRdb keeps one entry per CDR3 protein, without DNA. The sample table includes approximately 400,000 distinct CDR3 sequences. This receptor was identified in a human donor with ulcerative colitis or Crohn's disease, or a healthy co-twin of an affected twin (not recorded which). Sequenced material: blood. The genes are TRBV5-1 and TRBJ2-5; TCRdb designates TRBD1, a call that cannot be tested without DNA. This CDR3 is CASSLEGHLARETQYF.